The clone carrying this TCR beta chain was seen many times. Antigen unknown. The sample comes from a study of T cells in Graves' hyperthyroidism and ophthalmopathy. Notes on the study in general: A 13 V-J signature model discriminated ophthalmopathy versus stable hyperthyroidism. Ophthalmopathy onset followed model prediction by a median around 6.9 months.

The CDR3 is made up of 17 amino acids. The V gene's germline CDR1 is SGHRS and CDR2 YFSETQ. The V gene end was trimmed by 0 bases and the J gene end by 4 bases; junction bases not matched to a gene: 11. Diagnosis of hyperthyroidism was new in patients aged 18 to 65, and its duration was under 2 months. PBMCs came from over 8.5 ml fresh peripheral blood. RNA transcripts served as the template for amplifying TCR beta CDR3 regions. With the HTBI primer set, the TCR CDR3 went through a first round of RT-PCR. TCRdb recomputed calls from the multiplex PCR reads with MiXCR, one row per CDR3 protein. The table records a few hundred thousand distinct CDR3 sequences, roughly 15% of them present only once.

The clonotype comes from a woman in her 40s with Graves' hyperthyroidism that later progressed to Graves' ophthalmopathy. Sequenced: blood. V usage is TRBV5-1 and J usage is TRBJ2-7, with 9 bases that match TRBD2. The CDR3 DNA reads as TGCGCCAGCAGCTTGGCGCTTCTAGCGGGAAGTTCTTACGAGCAGTACTTC. This codes for CASSLALLAGSSYEQYF. The variable domain in full, with the rest retrieved from reference TRBV5-1 and TRBJ2-7, is KAGVTQTPRYLIKTRGQQVTLSCSPISGHRSVSWYQQTPGQGLQFLFEYFSETQRNKGNFPGRFSGRQFSNSRSEMNVSTLELGDSALYLCASSLALLAGSSYEQYFGPGTRLTVT.